This T cell receptor beta chain emerged from a study of control samples from healthy donors and cancer patients (dated by TCRdb to the early 2020s). About this clone: Its antigen is not yet known. Base qualities were left out, and no much larger clone turns up one base away.

To prepare the library, the immunoSEQ multiplex PCR assay was applied. The immuneACCESS repertoire file appears here via TCRdb, limited to in-frame rearrangements. These files lack a portion of the clones; in checked studies, under half of the deficit traces to unresolved V genes, and the cause of the others is not known. Across this sample there are some 120,000 clones, with approximately 87% seen only once. The ten largest clones represent roughly 12% of the sample. Spanning cysteine to phenylalanine, the CDR3 consists of 14 amino acids. The CDR3 DNA has 42 bases and is translated from base 1. Sequences MRHNA (CDR1) and SNTAGT (CDR2) are obtained from the germline V gene. For this chain, trimming is 0 bases at the V end and 9 bases at the J end, and the number of junction bases without a gene match is 4.

The clonotype originates from a man younger than 45 in good health. Recombination linked TRBV6-4 to TRBJ2-1, with 8 bases aligning to TRBD2. The material sequenced was blood. The DNA sequence reads TGTGCCAGCAGTGACTCGGGACTAGTCGCTGAGCAGTTCTTC. It is translated as CASSDSGLVAEQFF.